The next 32 T cell receptor beta chains were all read from a single sample in a study of metastatic and nonmetastatic thyroid tumors. TCRdb recomputed clones from the PCR reads via MiXCR. The sample consists of fewer than 40,000 clones, over 14% of them appearing once. There were no patients who had received any treatment before thyroid surgery. The sequencing input was blood. The receptors were sampled from a male donor with papillary thyroid cancer or a benign thyroid nodule (not recorded which). Some clones in this sample may be carry-over from other donors' samples.

This clone came up many times. This CDR3 reads CATSATGGATGELFF. In DNA, the CDR3 is TGTGCCACCAGTGCCACAGGGGGCGCGACCGGGGAGCTGTTTTTT. The rearrangement joins TRBV24-1 to TRBJ2-2; 9 bases line up with TRBD1. J gave up 5 bases and V 5 bases, and 5 bases lay outside the gene matches. The CDR3 sequence is 15 residues long. The germline V gene has CDR1 KGHDR and CDR2 SFDVKD.

This clone was recorded at least ten times. This chain uses TRBV2 with TRBJ2-5; TRBD2 matches at 8 bases. V lost 2 bases to trimming and J lost 7 bases; unmatched junction nucleotides: 3. In germline, CDR1 is SNHLY, CDR2 FYNNEI. The CDR3 sequence is 13 residues long. The CDR3 protein is CASSEKRETTQYF. The CDR3 DNA follows: TGTGCCAGCAGTGAAAAGCGGGAGACGACCCAGTACTTC.

Ten or more counts support this clone. The J gene is TRBJ2-1, the V gene TRBV5-1; 8 bases line up with TRBD2. Germline lookup yields CDR1 SGHRS and CDR2 YFSETQ. The V segment lost 6 bases and the J segment 7 bases; nucleotides outside the gene matches: 9. This CDR3 is 14 amino acids long. The CDR3 DNA reads TGCGCCAGCACCCGGGAGGGAGGAGCGAATGAGCAGTTCTTC. Translating it yields CASTREGGANEQFF.

This clone was observed many times. This rearrangement joins TRBV7-8 to TRBJ1-6; D is unclear. Trimming took 0 bases from V and 10 from J, leaving 13 bases between them. Per the germline V gene, CDR1 is SGHVS and CDR2 is FQNEAQ. The CDR3 spans 15 residues. Here the CDR3 DNA reads TGTGCCAGCAGCTTAGCGTCCCCTCCCAGATCACCCCTCCACTTT. Translating it yields CASSLASPPRSPLHF.

In its sample, this clone was seen many times. V is TRBV9 and J is TRBJ2-1, with TRBD2 identical over 7 bases. This CDR3 comprises 15 residues. Trimming removed 3 bases from V and 7 bases from J; junction bases left unmatched: 10. Germline V lookup: CDR1 SGDLS, CDR2 YYNGEE. CDR3 DNA: TGTGCCAGCAGCGCGTCCGCGGGAGTATCGAATGAGCAGTTCTTC. Translating it yields CASSASAGVSNEQFF.

This clone was seen many times. V and J are TRBV5-8 and TRBJ1-4; TRBD1 might be the D (6 bases). CDR1 is SGHTS and CDR2 is YDEGEE in the germline V gene. V dropped 6 bases and J dropped 3 bases, with 24 bases sitting between them. CDR3 size: 18 residues. In DNA form, the CDR3 reads TGTGCCAGCACCCCAAGGGGGGGTACCGTTGCGGCTAATGAAAAACTGTTTTTT. It yields the protein CASTPRGGTVAANEKLFF.

This clone was counted at least ten times. This sequence joins TRBV5-6 and TRBJ1-2; TRBD1 aligns across 8 bases. V was clipped by 1 base and J by 14 bases; unmatched bases: 10. This CDR3 has 13 amino acids. Germline V lookup: CDR1 SGHDT, CDR2 YYEEEE. The CDR3 region has the DNA TGTGCCAGCAGCTTGACCGGGACAGGAGCGGAAACCTTC. This gives the protein CASSLTGTGAETF.

This clone showed up many times. V is TRBV20-1 and J is TRBJ2-7; 8 nucleotides align to TRBD1. With V trimmed by 3 bases and J by 2 bases, 6 bases remained unmatched. There are 14 residues in the CDR3. Germline V gene sequence: CDR1 DFQATT, CDR2 SNEGSKA (reference sequence). The DNA of the CDR3 is TGCAGTGCTAGCAGGGACAGGTACCCCTACGAGCAGTACTTC. Protein: CSASRDRYPYEQYF.

This clone was counted between two and nine times. The chain couples TRBV30 to TRBJ2-3; TRBD2 matches at 13 bases. V was pared by 2 bases and J by 4 bases, with 3 bases of the junction left unmatched. The V gene's germline CDR1 is GTSNPN and CDR2 SVGIG (reference sequence). There are 15 residues in the CDR3. The CDR3 nucleotides read TGTGCCTGGAGTACTAGCGGGAGGGCTTCAGATACGCAGTATTTT. It codes for CAWSTSGRASDTQYF.

The sample holds many counts of this clone. This chain connects TRBV7-2 to TRBJ2-3; 8 nucleotides align to TRBD2. The J segment lost 6 bases and the V segment lost 4 bases, leaving 6 bases of the junction unmatched. Per germline, CDR1 SGHTA and CDR2 FQGNSA. The length of the CDR3 is 14 residues. Here the CDR3 DNA reads TGTGCCAGCAGCTCCGGGACTAGTGGGGATACGCAGTATTTT. This encodes CASSSGTSGDTQYF.

As regards this clone: The junction differs from germline at one of its ends, possibly a read error. The same CDR3 arises from other DNA sequences in this sample as well. The chain has TRBV9 and TRBJ2-3; 16 nucleotides agree with TRBD2. The CDR3 loop spans 17 amino acids. Germline lookup yields CDR1 SGDLS and CDR2 YYNGEE. CDR3 residues: CASSSGTSGRATDTQYF. The CDR3 DNA follows: TGTGCCAGCAGCTCTGGGACTAGCGGGAGGGCCACAGATACGCAATATTTT. Together with reference TRBV9 and TRBJ2-3, the CDR3 gives the full variable domain: DSGVTQTPKHLITATGQRVTLRCSPRSGDLSVYWYQQSLDQGLQFLIQYYNGEERAKGNILERFSAQQFPDLHSELNLSSLELGDSALYFCASSSGTSGRATDTQYFGPGTRLTVL.

This clone came up many times. The chain links TRBV29-1 to TRBJ2-1, with D uncertain. The germline V gene encodes CDR1 SQVTM and CDR2 ANQGSEA. This CDR3 is 12 amino acids long. Trimming pared 0 bases from V and 7 bases from J, leaving 7 bases between. The CDR3: CSVEEQWNEQFF. DNA of the CDR3: TGCAGCGTTGAAGAGCAGTGGAATGAGCAGTTCTTC.

This clone was seen at least ten times. V and J are TRBV25-1 and TRBJ1-2; D might be TRBD1 (5 bases). V lost 6 bases and J lost 7, with 12 bases in between. CDR1 is MGHDK, CDR2 SYGVNS, per germline. The CDR3 runs 12 residues. The DNA for the CDR3 is TGTGCCAGCAGCGGCAGGGCCCCTGGCTACACCTTC. This sequence encodes CASSGRAPGYTF.

About this clone itself: With a much larger clone just one base away, this may be a read error. Without the conserved terminal phenylalanine or tryptophan, this CDR3 likely stems from a read error. This chain connects TRBV18 to TRBJ1-1, with TRBD1 identical over 9 bases. CDR3 length equals 15 residues. The junction had 6 bases not matched to a gene; V was cut back by 2 bases and J by 5 bases. Germline lookup yields CDR1 KGHSH and CDR2 LQKENI. CDR3 sequence: CASSPRTGDLTEAFL. In DNA form, the CDR3 reads TGTGCCAGCTCACCAAGGACAGGGGACCTGACTGAAGCTTTCCTT.

In its sample, this clone was seen many times. The V gene is TRBV20-1, the J gene TRBJ2-3; a possible D gene is TRBD2 (5 bases). CDR1 is DFQATT, CDR2 SNEGSKA, per germline (reference sequence). The V end was cut by 4 bases, the J end by 3 bases, with 11 bases between. The CDR3 has 13 amino acids. The CDR3 sequence: CSATEVLTDTQYF. Here the CDR3 DNA reads TGCAGTGCTACGGAGGTTTTGACAGATACGCAGTATTTT.

This sequence joins TRBV5-4 and TRBJ1-1; TRBD1 might be the D (5 bases). The CDR3 loop spans 12 amino acids. Germline lookup yields CDR1 SGHNT and CDR2 YYREEE (reference sequence). The V and J ends lost 8 bases and 0 bases respectively, with 8 bases between them. The CDR3 is CASGGVNTEAFF. Written as DNA, the CDR3 is TGTGCCAGTGGGGGAGTGAACACTGAAGCTTTCTTT.

To note about this clone: Its ends do not fully match the called genes, so a read error is possible. The chain uses TRBV12-5 and TRBJ2-1; D uncertain. CDR1 and CDR2 from the germline V gene are LGHNT and FRNRAP. The CDR3 runs to 12 residues. The CDR3 region has the DNA TGTGCTGGTGGTAAATTCTACAATGAGCAGTTCTTC. Translating it yields CAGGKFYNEQFF. The full variable domain, completed using reference TRBV12-5 and TRBJ2-1, is DARVTQTPRHKVTEMGQEVTMRCQPILGHNTVFWYRQTMMQGLELLAYFRNRAPLDDSGMPKDRFSAEMPDATLATLKIQPSEPRDSAVYFCAGGKFYNEQFFGPGTRLTVL.

This chain uses TRBV30 with TRBJ1-5; D unclear. Trimming shortened V by 2 bases and J by 4 bases, and 18 bases separated the two germline ends. The CDR3 is 16 amino acids. Germline loops: CDR1 GTSNPN, CDR2 SVGIG (reference sequence). The CDR3 coding sequence is TGTGCCTGGAGTAACGACATCCTCGGAGGGAATCAGCCCCAGCATTTT. Protein: CAWSNDILGGNQPQHF.

This clone was found a few times. V is TRBV28 and J is TRBJ2-2; 9 bases line up with TRBD1. There are 16 residues in the CDR3. Germline CDR1 and CDR2: MDHEN and SYDVKM. The ends lost 7 bases at V and 6 bases at J; junction bases unmatched: 12. The CDR3 coding sequence is TGTGCCAGCAATCGGTCCCCCGGACAGGGGCCCGGGGAGCTGTTTTTT. Its translation: CASNRSPGQGPGELFF.

This clone was detected ten times or more. J is TRBJ1-1 and V is TRBV14; TRBD1 agrees at 9 bases. The CDR3 consists of 15 residues. CDR1 SGHDN and CDR2 FVKESK come from the germline V gene. J gave up 6 bases and V 2 bases, and 7 bases lay outside the gene matches. DNA for the CDR3: TGTGCCAGCAGCCAAATCCTAACAGGGGGCTCTGAAGCTTTCTTT. It yields the protein CASSQILTGGSEAFF.

This clone was counted at least ten times. Sequence at one end of the junction differs from germline and may be a read error. V and J are TRBV11-2 and TRBJ1-5; no clear D. Per germline, CDR1 SGHAT and CDR2 FQNNGV. The CDR3 has 13 amino acids. As DNA, the CDR3 is TGTGCCAGCAGCTTAGGAGCCAGTCAGTCCCAGCATTTT. It codes for CASSLGASQSQHF.

Only a few counts were recorded for this clone. The junction differs from germline at one of its ends, possibly a read error. The J gene is TRBJ1-2, the V gene TRBV12-3 or TRBV12-4; D remains unclear. The CDR3 contains 15 residues. CDR3 region: CASRRTSQGDYGYAF. The CDR3 bases are TGTGCCAGCCGTAGGACTTCTCAAGGAGACTATGGCTACGCCTTC.

This clone was detected many times. Written as DNA, the CDR3 is TGCGCCAGCAGCTTGGACAGGGGGGGCACCGGGGAGCTGTTTTTT. It specifies CASSLDRGGTGELFF. This sequence joins TRBV5-1 and TRBJ2-2, with D perhaps matching TRBD1 (8 bases). Germline values: CDR1 SGHRS, CDR2 YFSETQ. V was shortened by 0 bases and J by 4 bases, with 10 bases between the two germline ends. The CDR3 consists of 15 residues. The whole variable domain, filled in from reference TRBV5-1 and TRBJ2-2, reads KAGVTQTPRYLIKTRGQQVTLSCSPISGHRSVSWYQQTPGQGLQFLFEYFSETQRNKGNFPGRFSGRQFSNSRSEMNVSTLELGDSALYLCASSLDRGGTGELFFGEGSRLTVL.

J is TRBJ1-6 and V is TRBV20-1, with D tentatively TRBD1 (6 bases). This CDR3 is built from 15 residues. Germline V gives CDR1 DFQATT, CDR2 SNEGSKA (reference sequence). Trimming removed 8 bases from V and 7 bases from J, with 21 bases in between. Here the CDR3 reads CSPRAPGHANSPLHF. The CDR3, as DNA: TGCAGTCCCAGAGCACCGGGACACGCAAATTCACCCCTCCACTTT.

This clone was counted many times. The genes are TRBV4-3 and TRBJ2-1; maybe TRBD2 (5 bases). V lost 0 bases to trimming and J lost 11 bases, with 17 bases between them. The CDR3 runs 15 residues. Germline values: CDR1 LGHNA, CDR2 YSLEER. CDR3 nucleotides: TGCGCCAGCAGCCAAGAGTCGGGGAATGTCCTTAAGCAGTTCTTC. It specifies CASSQESGNVLKQFF.

This clone was observed once. The V and J genes are TRBV19 and TRBJ2-2; D is unclear. Per germline, CDR1 LNHDA and CDR2 SQIVND (reference sequence). Trimming took 2 bases from V and 5 from J, leaving 21 bases between them. The length of the CDR3 is 18 residues. DNA of the CDR3: TGTGCCAGTAGTATAAATGGCCCTACCAGATTGAATACCGGGGAGCTGTTTTTT. Residues: CASSINGPTRLNTGELFF.

This clone was counted many times. This chain uses TRBV5-1 with TRBJ2-7; 10 nucleotides agree with TRBD1. Germline CDR1 SGHRS, CDR2 YFSETQ. CDR3 length: 15 amino acids. Trimming took 0 bases from V and 3 from J; bases not matched to a gene: 3. In DNA, the CDR3 is TGCGCCAGCAGCTTGGCGGACAGGGGGGGCTACGAGCAGTACTTC. Protein product: CASSLADRGGYEQYF.

The chain is built from TRBV6-2 or TRBV6-3 and TRBJ1-2, with 8 nucleotides matching TRBD1. Germline V gene lookup returns CDR1 MNHEY and CDR2 SVGEGT. This CDR3 region has 13 residues. After removal of 7 bases from V and 7 bases from J, the junction contained 8 bases not matched to a gene. The CDR3, as DNA: TGTGCCAGCATATCCGGACAGGGCGCTGGCTACACCTTC. Its protein product is CASISGQGAGYTF.

On this clone: One junction end disagrees with the germline gene, perhaps due to a read error. This chain links TRBV7-8 with TRBJ1-1; unclear D gene. The CDR3 is made up of 14 amino acids. The germline CDR1 and CDR2 sequences are SGHVS and FQNEAQ. The CDR3 is CSSSSTDQNTEAFF. The CDR3, as DNA: TGTTCCAGCAGCTCTACAGATCAGAACACTGAAGCTTTCTTT.

This clone was observed many times. The chain links TRBV19 to TRBJ1-2, with TRBD1 matching over 11 bases. With V trimmed by 6 bases and J by 7 bases, 7 bases remained unmatched. The germline CDR1 and CDR2 sequences are LNHDA and SQIVND (reference sequence). The CDR3 totals 14 residues. The CDR3 nucleotides are TGTGCCAGTAGCAGAGGGACAGGGGGTGTTGGCTACACCTTC. Its protein is CASSRGTGGVGYTF.

Ten or more counts support this clone. A read error may produce the germline difference seen at one junction end. This chain joins TRBV6-1 and TRBJ2-3, with 8 bases fitting TRBD2. Germline V gene data show CDR1 as MNHNS and CDR2 as SASEGT. The CDR3 runs 15 residues. This CDR3 is CASSQAGVGSDTQYF. CDR3 nucleotides: TGTGCCAGCAGTCAAGCGGGAGTCGGTTCAGATACGCAGTATTTT.

The J gene is TRBJ2-7, the V gene TRBV7-2; perhaps TRBD2 as D (6 bases). CDR3 length: 14 residues. Germline CDR1 is SGHTA and CDR2 is FQGNSA. V gave up 7 bases and J gave up 6 bases, with 19 bases separating them. In nucleotides, the CDR3 is TGTGCCAGCAACTCAGAAGGTGGGGGGTCCGAGCAGTACTTC. It encodes CASNSEGGGSEQYF.